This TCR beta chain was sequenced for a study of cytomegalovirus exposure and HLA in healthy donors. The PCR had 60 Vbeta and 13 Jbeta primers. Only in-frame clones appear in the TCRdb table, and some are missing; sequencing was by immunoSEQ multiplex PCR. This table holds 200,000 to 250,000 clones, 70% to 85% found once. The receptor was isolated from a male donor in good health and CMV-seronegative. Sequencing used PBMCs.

The CDR3 protein is CASSVVAGGYNEQFF. The CDR3 bases are TGTGCCAGCAGCGTAGTAGCGGGAGGCTACAATGAGCAGTTCTTC. V and J are TRBV9 and TRBJ2-1; 10 nucleotides align to TRBD2. This CDR3 has 15 residues. From germline, CDR1 is SGDLS and CDR2 YYNGEE. V lost 0 bases to trimming and J lost 3 bases; unmatched junction nucleotides: 0.